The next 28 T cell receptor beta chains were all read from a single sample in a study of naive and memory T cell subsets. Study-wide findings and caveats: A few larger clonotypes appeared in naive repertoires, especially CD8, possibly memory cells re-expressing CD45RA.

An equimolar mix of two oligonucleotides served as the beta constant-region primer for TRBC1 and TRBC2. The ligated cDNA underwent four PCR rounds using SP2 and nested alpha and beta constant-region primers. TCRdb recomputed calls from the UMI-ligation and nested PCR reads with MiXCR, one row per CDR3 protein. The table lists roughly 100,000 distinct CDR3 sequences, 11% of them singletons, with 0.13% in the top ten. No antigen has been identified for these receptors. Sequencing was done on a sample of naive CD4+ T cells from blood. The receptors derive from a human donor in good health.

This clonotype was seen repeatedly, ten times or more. The CDR3 here is CASILRAGTEAFF. The CDR3 nucleotides read TGTGCCAGCATCCTTAGAGCCGGGACTGAAGCTTTCTTT. V gene TRBV28 combines with J gene TRBJ1-1; the D is unclear. The CDR3 runs 13 residues. V gave up 7 bases and J gave up 5 bases, with 14 bases separating them. Germline CDR1 MDHEN, CDR2 SYDVKM.

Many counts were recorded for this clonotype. The CDR3 loop is CSAREMAYEQYF. As DNA, the CDR3 is TGCAGTGCGCGTGAAATGGCGTACGAGCAGTACTTC. The chain has TRBV20-1 and TRBJ2-7, with unresolved D. The V end lost 6 bases, the J end lost 4 bases, and 13 bases lay between the germline ends. Germline loops: CDR1 DFQATT, CDR2 SNEGSKA (reference sequence). This CDR3 region has 12 residues.

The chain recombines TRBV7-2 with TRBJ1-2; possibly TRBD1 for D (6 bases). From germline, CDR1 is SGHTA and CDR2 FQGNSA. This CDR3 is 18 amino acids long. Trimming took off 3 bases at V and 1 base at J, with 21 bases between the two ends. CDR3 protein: CASSFAGTGTLFNYGYTF. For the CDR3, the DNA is TGTGCCAGCAGCTTTGCTGGAACAGGGACCCTCTTTAACTATGGCTACACCTTC.

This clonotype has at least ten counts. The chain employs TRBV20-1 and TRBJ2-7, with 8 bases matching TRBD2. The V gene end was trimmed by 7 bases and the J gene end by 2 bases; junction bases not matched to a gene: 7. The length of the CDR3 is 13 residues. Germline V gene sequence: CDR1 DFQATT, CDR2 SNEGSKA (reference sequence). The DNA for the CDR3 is TGCAGTGGTCGACTTAGCGGGACCTACGAGCAGTACTTC. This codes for CSGRLSGTYEQYF.

Here the CDR3 reads CASREERVEQFF. The CDR3 DNA reads TGTGCCAGCCGAGAGGAAAGGGTTGAGCAGTTCTTC. The V and J genes are TRBV6-6 and TRBJ2-1; no definite D call. Germline lookup yields CDR1 MNHNY and CDR2 SVGAGI (reference sequence). V lost 8 bases and J 9 bases, leaving 14 bases between the germline ends. The CDR3 is 12 residues long.

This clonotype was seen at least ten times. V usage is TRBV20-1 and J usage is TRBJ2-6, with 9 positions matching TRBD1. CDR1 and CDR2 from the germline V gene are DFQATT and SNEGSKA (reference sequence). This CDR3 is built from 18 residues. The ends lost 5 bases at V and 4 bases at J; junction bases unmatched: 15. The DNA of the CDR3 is TGCAGTGCTCAAAAAACCGGGACAGGGTTCTCCGGGGCCAACGTCCTGACTTTC. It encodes CSAQKTGTGFSGANVLTF.

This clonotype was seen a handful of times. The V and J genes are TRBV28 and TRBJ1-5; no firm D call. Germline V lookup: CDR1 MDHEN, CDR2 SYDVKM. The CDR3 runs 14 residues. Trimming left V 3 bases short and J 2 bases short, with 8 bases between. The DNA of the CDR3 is TGTGCCAGCAGTTTTCAGATCCGCAATCAGCCCCAGCATTTT. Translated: CASSFQIRNQPQHF.

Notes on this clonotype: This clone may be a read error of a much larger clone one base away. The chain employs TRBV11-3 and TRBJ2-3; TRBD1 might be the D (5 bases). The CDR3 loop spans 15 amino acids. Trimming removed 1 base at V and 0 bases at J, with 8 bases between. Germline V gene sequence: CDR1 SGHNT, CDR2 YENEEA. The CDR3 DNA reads TGTGCCAGCAGCTTAGCCGGACATAGCACAGATACGCAGTATTTT. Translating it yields CASSLAGHSTDTQYF. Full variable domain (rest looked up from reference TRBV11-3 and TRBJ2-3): EAGVVQSPRYKIIEKKQPVAFWCNPISGHNTLYWYLQNLGQGPELLIRYENEEAVDDSQLPKDRFSAERLKGVDSTLKIQPAELGDSAVYLCASSLAGHSTDTQYFGPGTRLTVL.

The CDR3 DNA is TGTGCCAGCAGTCCCCGTGGGGGCGACACAGATACGCAGTATTTT. The encoded protein is CASSPRGGDTDTQYF. The chain uses TRBV27 and TRBJ2-3, with D perhaps TRBD1 (6 bases). This CDR3 is 15 amino acids long. The germline V and J ends were trimmed by 5 bases and 2 bases, with 14 bases remaining between them. Germline V lookup: CDR1 MNHEY, CDR2 SMNVEV (reference sequence).

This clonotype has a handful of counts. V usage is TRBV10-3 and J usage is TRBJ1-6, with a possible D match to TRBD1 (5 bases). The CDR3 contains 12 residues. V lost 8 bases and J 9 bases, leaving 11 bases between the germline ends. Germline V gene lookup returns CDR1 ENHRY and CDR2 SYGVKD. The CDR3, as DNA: TGTGCCATCCGGGACGGAGGTTCACCCCTCCACTTT. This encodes CAIRDGGSPLHF.

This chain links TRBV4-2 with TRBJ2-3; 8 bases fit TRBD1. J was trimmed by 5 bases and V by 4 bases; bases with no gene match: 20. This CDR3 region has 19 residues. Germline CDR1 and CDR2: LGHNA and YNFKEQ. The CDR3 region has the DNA TGTGCCAGCAGCCGCAGGTTATCATTGGGAGGACAGGGCGAAGATACGCAGTATTTT. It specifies CASSRRLSLGGQGEDTQYF.

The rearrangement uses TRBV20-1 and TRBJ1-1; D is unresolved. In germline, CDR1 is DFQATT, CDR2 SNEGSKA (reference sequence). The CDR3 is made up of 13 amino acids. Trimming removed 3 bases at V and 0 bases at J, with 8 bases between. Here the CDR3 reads CSARNSMNTEAFF. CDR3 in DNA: TGCAGTGCTAGGAACAGTATGAACACTGAAGCTTTCTTT.

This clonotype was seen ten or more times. The CDR3 DNA follows: TGTGCCAGCAGCATCCCGGCGGTAGATACGCAGTATTTT. Translation: CASSIPAVDTQYF. The gene calls are TRBV7-2 and TRBJ2-3; D ambiguous. The length of the CDR3 is 13 residues. CDR1 is SGHTA, CDR2 FQGNSA, per germline. V was trimmed by 5 bases and J by 5 bases, leaving 11 bases between them.

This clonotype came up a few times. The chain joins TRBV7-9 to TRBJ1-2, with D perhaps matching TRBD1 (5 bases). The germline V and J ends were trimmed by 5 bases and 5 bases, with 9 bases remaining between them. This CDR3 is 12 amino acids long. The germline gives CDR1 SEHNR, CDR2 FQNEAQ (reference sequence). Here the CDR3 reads CASSGDGYGYTF. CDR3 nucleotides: TGTGCCAGCAGCGGGGACGGATATGGCTACACCTTC.

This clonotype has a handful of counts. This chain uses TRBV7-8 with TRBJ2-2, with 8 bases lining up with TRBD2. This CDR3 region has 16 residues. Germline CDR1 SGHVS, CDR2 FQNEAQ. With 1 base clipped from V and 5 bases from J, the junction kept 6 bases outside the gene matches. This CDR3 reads CASSLDGRGNTGELFF. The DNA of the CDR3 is TGTGCCAGCAGCTTAGACGGGAGGGGAAATACCGGGGAGCTGTTTTTT.

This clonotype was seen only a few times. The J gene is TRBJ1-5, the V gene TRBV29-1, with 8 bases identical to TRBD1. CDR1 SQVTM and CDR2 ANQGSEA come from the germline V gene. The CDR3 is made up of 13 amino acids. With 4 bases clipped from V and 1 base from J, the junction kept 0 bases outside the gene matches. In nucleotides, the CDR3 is TGCAGCGTTGGGGACAGGAGCAATCAGCCCCAGCATTTT. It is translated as CSVGDRSNQPQHF.

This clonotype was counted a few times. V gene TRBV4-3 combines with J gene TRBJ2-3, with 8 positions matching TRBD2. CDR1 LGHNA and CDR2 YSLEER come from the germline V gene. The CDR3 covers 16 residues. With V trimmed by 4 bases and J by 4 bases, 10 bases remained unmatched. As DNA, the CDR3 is TGCGCCAGCAGCCTGGGGACTAGTGTTCTGGCAGATACGCAGTATTTT. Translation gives CASSLGTSVLADTQYF.

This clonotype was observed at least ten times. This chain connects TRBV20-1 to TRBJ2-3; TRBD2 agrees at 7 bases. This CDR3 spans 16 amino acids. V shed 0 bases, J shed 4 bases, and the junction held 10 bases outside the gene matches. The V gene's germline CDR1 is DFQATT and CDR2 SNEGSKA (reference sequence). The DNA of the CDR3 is TGCAGTGCTAGAGATTGGACTAGTGTCCACCCAGATACGCAGTATTTT. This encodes CSARDWTSVHPDTQYF.

CDR3 sequence reads: CASSPDRGANEKLFF. CDR3 nucleotides: TGTGCCAGCAGCCCCGACAGGGGAGCTAATGAAAAACTGTTTTTT. The chain carries TRBV2 and TRBJ1-4; 8 bases fit TRBD1. CDR3 length: 15 residues. V gave up 6 bases and J gave up 3 bases; unmatched junction bases: 6. Looked up from germline, CDR1 is SNHLY and CDR2 is FYNNEI.

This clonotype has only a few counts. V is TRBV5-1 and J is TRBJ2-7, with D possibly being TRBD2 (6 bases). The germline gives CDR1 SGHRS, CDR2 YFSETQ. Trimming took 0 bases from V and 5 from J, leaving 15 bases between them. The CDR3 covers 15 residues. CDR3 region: CASSLGRGSYHEQYF. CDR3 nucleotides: TGCGCCAGCAGCTTGGGCCGGGGGTCCTACCACGAGCAGTACTTC. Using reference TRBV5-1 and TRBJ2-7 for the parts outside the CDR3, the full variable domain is KAGVTQTPRYLIKTRGQQVTLSCSPISGHRSVSWYQQTPGQGLQFLFEYFSETQRNKGNFPGRFSGRQFSNSRSEMNVSTLELGDSALYLCASSLGRGSYHEQYFGPGTRLTVT.

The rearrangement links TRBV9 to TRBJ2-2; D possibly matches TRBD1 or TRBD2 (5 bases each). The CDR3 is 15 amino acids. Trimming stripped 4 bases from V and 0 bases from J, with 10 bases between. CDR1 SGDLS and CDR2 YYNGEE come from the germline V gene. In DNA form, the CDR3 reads TGTGCCAGCAGCCTAGGGACGGCGAACACCGGGGAGCTGTTTTTT. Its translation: CASSLGTANTGELFF.

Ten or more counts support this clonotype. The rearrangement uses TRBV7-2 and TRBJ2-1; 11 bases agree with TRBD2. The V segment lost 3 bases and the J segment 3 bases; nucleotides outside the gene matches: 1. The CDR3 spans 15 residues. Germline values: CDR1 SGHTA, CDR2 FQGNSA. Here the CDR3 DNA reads TGTGCCAGCAGCTTCACTAGCGGGGGCTACAATGAGCAGTTCTTC. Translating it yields CASSFTSGGYNEQFF. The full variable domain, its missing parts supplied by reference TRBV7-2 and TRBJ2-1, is GAGVSQSPSNKVTEKGKDVELRCDPISGHTALYWYRQSLGQGLEFLIYFQGNSAPDKSGLPSDRFSAERTGGSVSTLTIQRTQQEDSAVYLCASSFTSGGYNEQFFGPGTRLTVL.

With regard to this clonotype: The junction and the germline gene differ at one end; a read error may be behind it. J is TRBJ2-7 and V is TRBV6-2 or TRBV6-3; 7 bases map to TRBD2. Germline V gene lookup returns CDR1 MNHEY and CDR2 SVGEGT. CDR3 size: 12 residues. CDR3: CGSGVWGHEQYF. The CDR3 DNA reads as TGTGGCAGCGGGGTTTGGGGACACGAGCAGTACTTC.

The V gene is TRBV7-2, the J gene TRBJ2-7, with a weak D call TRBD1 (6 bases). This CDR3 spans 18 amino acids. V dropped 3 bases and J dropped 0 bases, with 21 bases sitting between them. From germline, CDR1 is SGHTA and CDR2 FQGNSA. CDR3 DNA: TGTGCCAGCAGCTTGGGTCTCCCATGGGACATCAGCTCCTACGAGCAGTACTTC. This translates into CASSLGLPWDISSYEQYF. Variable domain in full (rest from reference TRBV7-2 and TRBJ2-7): GAGVSQSPSNKVTEKGKDVELRCDPISGHTALYWYRQSLGQGLEFLIYFQGNSAPDKSGLPSDRFSAERTGGSVSTLTIQRTQQEDSAVYLCASSLGLPWDISSYEQYFGPGTRLTVT.

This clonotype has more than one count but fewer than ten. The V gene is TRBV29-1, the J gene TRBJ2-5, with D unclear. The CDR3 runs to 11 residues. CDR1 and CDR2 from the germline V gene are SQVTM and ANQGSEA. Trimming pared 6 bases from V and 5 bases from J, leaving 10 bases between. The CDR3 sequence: CSVEVGETQYF. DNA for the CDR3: TGCAGCGTAGAGGTGGGGGAGACCCAGTACTTC.

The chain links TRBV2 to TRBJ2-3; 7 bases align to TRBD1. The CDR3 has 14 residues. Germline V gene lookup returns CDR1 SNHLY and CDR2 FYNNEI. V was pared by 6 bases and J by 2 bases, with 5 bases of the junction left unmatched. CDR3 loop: CASSRDRTTDTQYF. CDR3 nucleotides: TGTGCCAGCAGCCGGGACAGAACCACAGATACGCAGTATTTT.

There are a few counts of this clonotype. CDR3 nucleotides: TGCGCCAGCAGCCAAGAAGTGCGGTCGAATCAGCCCCAGCATTTT. Translated, it gives CASSQEVRSNQPQHF. This rearrangement joins TRBV4-3 to TRBJ1-5, with D hard to call. This CDR3 has 15 amino acids. Germline-derived CDR1 and CDR2 are LGHNA and YSLEER. V lost 0 bases and J 4 bases, leaving 10 bases between the germline ends.

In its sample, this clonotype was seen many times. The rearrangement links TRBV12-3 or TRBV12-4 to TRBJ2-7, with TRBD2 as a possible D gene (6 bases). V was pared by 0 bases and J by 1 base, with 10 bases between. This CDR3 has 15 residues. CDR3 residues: CASSLAGSRSYEQYF. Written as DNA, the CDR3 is TGTGCCAGCAGTTTAGCCGGGAGCCGGTCCTACGAGCAGTACTTC.